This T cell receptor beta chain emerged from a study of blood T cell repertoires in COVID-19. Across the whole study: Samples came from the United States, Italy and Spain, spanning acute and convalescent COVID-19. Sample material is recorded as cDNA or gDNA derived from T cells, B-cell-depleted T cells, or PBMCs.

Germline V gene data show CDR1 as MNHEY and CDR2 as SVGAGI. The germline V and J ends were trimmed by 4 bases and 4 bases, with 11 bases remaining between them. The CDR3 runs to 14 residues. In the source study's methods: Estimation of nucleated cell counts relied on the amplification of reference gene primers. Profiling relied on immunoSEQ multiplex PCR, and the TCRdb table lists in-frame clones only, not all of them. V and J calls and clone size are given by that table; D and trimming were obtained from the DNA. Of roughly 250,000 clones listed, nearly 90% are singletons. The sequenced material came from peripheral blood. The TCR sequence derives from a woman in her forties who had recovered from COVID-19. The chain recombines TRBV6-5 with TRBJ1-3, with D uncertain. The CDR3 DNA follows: TGTGCCAGCAGTTCCGGAGGGCGAGGAAACACCATATATTTT. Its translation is CASSSGGRGNTIYF.